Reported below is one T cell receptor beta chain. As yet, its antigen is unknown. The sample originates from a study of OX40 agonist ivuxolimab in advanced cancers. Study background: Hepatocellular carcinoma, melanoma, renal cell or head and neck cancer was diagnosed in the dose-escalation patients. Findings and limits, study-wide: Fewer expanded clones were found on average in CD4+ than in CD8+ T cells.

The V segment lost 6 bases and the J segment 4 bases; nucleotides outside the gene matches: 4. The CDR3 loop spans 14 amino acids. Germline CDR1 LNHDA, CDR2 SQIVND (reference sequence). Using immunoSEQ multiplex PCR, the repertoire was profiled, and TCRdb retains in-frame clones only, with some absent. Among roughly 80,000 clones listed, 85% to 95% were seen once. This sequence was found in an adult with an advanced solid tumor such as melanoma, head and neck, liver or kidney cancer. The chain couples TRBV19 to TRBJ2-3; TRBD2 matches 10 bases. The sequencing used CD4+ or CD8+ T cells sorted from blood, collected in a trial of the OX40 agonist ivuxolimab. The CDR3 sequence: CASRLAGGPDTQYF. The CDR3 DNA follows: TGTGCCAGTAGGTTAGCGGGAGGTCCAGATACGCAGTATTTT.